This T cell receptor (beta chain) was captured by sequencing in a study of tumor-infiltrating lymphocytes in localized non-small cell lung cancer. For the study at large: From each patient, both tumor and uninvolved lung, non-adjacent to tumor, were sampled. Regarding the study as a whole: TCRbeta sequencing showed higher T cell infiltration in tumors than uninvolved lung.

Measured with immunoSEQ multiplex PCR; TCRdb has only the in-frame clones, and not every one. The repertoire consists of 9,200 or so clones, with around four fifths occurring once and the leading ten covering 6.9%. Comment on this clone: Its antigen is not identified.

Germline V gene sequence: CDR1 LNHDA, CDR2 SQIVND (reference sequence). CDR3 length: 15 residues. V was clipped by 6 bases and J by 1 base; unmatched bases: 8. The sample comprised uninvolved lung tissue not adjacent to the tumor. The receptor was isolated from a human donor with non-small cell lung cancer. The V and J genes are TRBV19 and TRBJ1-2; 7 bases align to TRBD1. The CDR3 sequence: CASRVQGGNNYGYTF. The DNA for the CDR3 is TGTGCCAGTAGGGTTCAGGGGGGAAATAACTATGGCTACACCTTC. The full variable domain, with the rest looked up from reference TRBV19 and TRBJ1-2, is DGGITQSPKYLFRKEGQNVTLSCEQNLNHDAMYWYRQDPGQGLRLIYYSQIVNDFQKGDIAEGYSVSREKKESFPLTVTSAQKNPTAFYLCASRVQGGNNYGYTFGSGTRLTVV.